The table lists the clone carrying this T cell receptor beta chain with a few counts. No antigen is known for it. Trimming at V came to 2 bases and at J to 1 base, leaving 14 bases not matched to a gene. This CDR3 contains 19 residues. The germline V gene has CDR1 SEHNR and CDR2 FQNEAQ (reference sequence). Sample barcodes and UMIs were carried by the TCR alpha and TCR beta cDNA libraries that 5'RACE generated with constant-segment primers. TCRdb re-analysed the 5' RACE reads in MiXCR, keeping a single row per CDR3 protein. The data contain roughly 100,000 distinct CDR3 sequences, around 11% of them seen just once; the ten biggest clones take up more than 25%. This sample stems from a study of T-cell memory formation after mild COVID-19. Study information: Clusters were largely donor specific. Study-level results: Among clones peaking at day 37 in the second wave, SARS-CoV-2 specificity remained unconfirmed.

Sequenced input: PBMCs or a T cell subset sorted from them (not recorded which). The receptor comes from an adult woman who had mild COVID-19 (a few samples of this study predate the infection). Cell type and time point are not known. The rearrangement joins TRBV7-9 to TRBJ2-3, with 8 bases aligning to TRBD2. The CDR3 DNA is TGTGCCAGCAGCTTATTTCGAGCGGGGGTTCCCTCCGGCACAGATACGCAGTATTTT. Translating it yields CASSLFRAGVPSGTDTQYF.